This T cell receptor (beta chain) was identified in a study of cytomegalovirus exposure and HLA in healthy donors. Overall study results and limits: In a later analysis, CMV-associated beta chains were mostly HLA-associated, it appeared.

The donors, nominally healthy at sampling, likely had unrecorded immune exposures. With respect to this clone: No antigen is known for it. One junction end disagrees with the germline gene, perhaps due to a read error.

CDR3 length: 12 amino acids. CDR1 is MDHEN, CDR2 SYDVKM, per germline. Researchers ran the PCR with 60 Vbeta and 13 Jbeta primers. Sequencing used immunoSEQ multiplex PCR; TCRdb keeps in-frame clones, though not all of them. The sample holds some 82,000 clones, 65% to 85% seen once. This clonotype was sampled from a woman in her fifties or sixties in good health and CMV-seronegative. The sample taken for sequencing was PBMCs. V and J are TRBV28 and TRBJ2-7, with 9 positions matching TRBD1. CDR3 region: CASSLFGTGLTF. The CDR3 coding sequence is TGTGCCAGCAGCCTTTTCGGGACAGGGTTAACTTTC.